This TCR beta chain emerged from a study of cytomegalovirus exposure and HLA in healthy donors. General study results and limits: A few chains linked to CMV were shown in vitro to be specific for CMV antigens. A later analysis reportedly identified an Asian-associated ancestry cluster as carrying fewer N-insertions than the roughly 670-donor mean. Later analysis showed TCR association rates varying by HLA locus, highest for DRB1 and lowest for HLA-C.

This clone was seen a few times. As yet, its antigen is unknown. Primers: 60 Vbeta forward and 13 Jbeta reverse. Clones were read by immunoSEQ multiplex PCR, and TCRdb kept only the in-frame ones, dropping some. The sample contains more than 95,000 clones, over 12% of which appear only once. The length of the CDR3 is 14 residues. V was clipped by 7 bases and J by 5 bases, with 14 bases between them. CDR1 LNHDA and CDR2 SQIVND come from the germline V gene (reference sequence). V gene TRBV19 combines with J gene TRBJ2-2; tentative D call: TRBD2 (6 bases). The material sequenced was PBMCs. The clonotype originates from a female donor in good health and CMV-seronegative. For the CDR3, the DNA is TGTGCCAGTACCCAACCGGGGGATACCGGGGAGCTGTTTTTT. Its protein is CASTQPGDTGELFF.